This is a list of T cell receptor beta chains from one sample in a study of T cell responses to AZD1222 COVID-19 vaccine. Assay used: immunoSEQ multiplex PCR; TCRdb lists only in-frame clones, some missing. The sample lists about 130,000 clones, about 90% occurring once. The sample in question was peripheral blood, obtained on day 0 of MenACWY control vaccination. These receptors were obtained from an adult in good health. CDR3s include the opening cysteine and the closing phenylalanine or tryptophan. The order of the fields is J gene, clone size, V gene, D gene, CDR3 protein, CDR3 DNA. D genes are given only for firm matches. The size of a clone is reported for some rows only, either as once, few or many, or as a class for expanded clones.

TRBJ2-2,once,TRBV30,TRBD2,CAWSGRRTSGSKGELFF,TGTGCCTGGTCGGGACGGAGGACTAGCGGGAGTAAGGGGGAGCTGTTTTTT
TRBJ2-1,.,TRBV2,.,CASRRDLENEQFF,TGTGCCAGCAGGAGGGACTTAGAGAATGAGCAGTTCTTC
TRBJ1-2,.,TRBV5-4,TRBD1,CASSFPTGGNYGYTF,TGTGCCAGCAGCTTTCCGACAGGGGGCAACTATGGCTACACCTTC
TRBJ2-5,once,TRBV6-4,TRBD2,CASSDPGGRETQYF,TGTGCCAGCAGTGACCCGGGGGGGCGAGAGACCCAGTACTTC
TRBJ2-1,.,TRBV30,TRBD2,CAWNSGSYNEQFF,TGTGCCTGGAATAGCGGGAGTTACAATGAGCAGTTCTTC
TRBJ2-3,.,TRBV7-2,.,CASSLNRATDTQYF,TGTGCCAGCAGCTTAAATAGGGCGACAGATACGCAGTATTTT
TRBJ1-2,few,TRBV2,.,CASSADSNYGYTF,TGTGCCAGCAGTGCGGACAGTAACTATGGCTACACCTTC
TRBJ1-6,.,TRBV28,.,CASSFKLVYNSPLHF,TGTGCCAGCAGTTTCAAGTTGGTCTATAATTCACCCCTCCACTTT
TRBJ2-2,.,TRBV7-8,.,CASSLGPNEISNTGELFF,TGTGCCAGCAGCTTAGGACCGAACGAGATTTCGAACACCGGGGAGCTGTTTTTT
TRBJ2-5,once,TRBV19,TRBD2,CASSIRSGGGRAQYF,TGTGCCAGTAGTATACGATCTGGAGGCGGGAGGGCCCAGTACTTC
TRBJ1-1,.,TRBV9,.,CASSVASSNENTEAFF,TGTGCCAGCAGCGTAGCGAGTTCAAACGAAAACACTGAAGCTTTCTTT
TRBJ1-5,.,TRBV18,.,CASSPQGAGNQPQHF,TGTGCCAGCTCACCTCAGGGAGCAGGGAATCAGCCCCAGCATTTT
TRBJ1-2,.,TRBV19,.,CASSIGQGNGYTF,TGTGCCAGTAGTATCGGGCAGGGGAATGGCTACACCTTC
TRBJ2-6,.,TRBV9,.,CASRDAGANVLTF,TGTGCCAGCAGGGACGCAGGGGCCAACGTCCTGACTTTC
TRBJ2-3,.,TRBV6-1,.,CASSEAGQPRPDTQYF,TGTGCCAGCAGTGAAGCCGGACAACCCAGGCCAGATACGCAGTATTTT
TRBJ1-1,.,TRBV19,.,CASSDWARNTEAFF,TGTGCCAGTAGTGACTGGGCGAGGAACACTGAAGCTTTCTTT
TRBJ2-3,few,TRBV19,.,CASSITQKSTDTQYF,TGTGCCAGTAGTATCACCCAGAAGTCCACAGATACGCAGTATTTT
TRBJ2-2,.,TRBV11-3,.,CASSSFNTGELFF,TGTGCCAGCAGCTCCTTTAACACCGGGGAGCTGTTTTTT
TRBJ1-1,once,TRBV7-9,.,CASSPYMSPNTEAFF,TGTGCCAGCAGCCCTTACATGTCACCGAACACTGAAGCTTTCTTT
TRBJ2-7,.,TRBV29-1,TRBD2,CSVEDLLAGVEQYF,TGCAGCGTTGAAGACCTGCTAGCGGGGGTCGAGCAGTACTTC
TRBJ2-7,.,TRBV3-1/TRBV3-2,TRBD2,CASSPLAGGDEQYF,TGTGCCAGCAGCCCACTAGCGGGAGGTGACGAGCAGTACTTC
TRBJ1-1,.,TRBV18,.,CASSPPQPTTEAFF,TGTGCCAGCTCACCCCCGCAGCCAACAACTGAAGCTTTCTTT
TRBJ1-1,.,TRBV7-9,TRBD1,CASSFRQGAIVAEAFF,TGTGCCAGCAGCTTCCGACAGGGGGCGATTGTCGCTGAAGCTTTCTTT
TRBJ1-2,.,TRBV28,.,CASRINTNYGYTF,TGTGCCAGCAGGATTAACACTAACTATGGCTACACCTTC
TRBJ2-5,.,TRBV25-1,.,CASGGHEVGTQYF,TGTGCCAGCGGGGGACACGAGGTGGGGACCCAGTACTTC
TRBJ2-1,.,TRBV10-2,.,CASRVQGNYNEQFF,TGCGCCAGCAGAGTACAGGGAAACTACAATGAGCAGTTCTTC
TRBJ1-4,.,TRBV19,.,CASSTGATNEKLFF,TGTGCCAGTAGTACCGGGGCAACTAATGAAAAACTGTTTTTT
TRBJ2-1,.,TRBV9,TRBD1,CASSVEGQSYNEQFF,TGTGCCAGCAGCGTAGAGGGACAGAGTTACAATGAGCAGTTCTTC
TRBJ2-2,.,TRBV11-2,TRBD1,CASSLGPGQGGTGELFF,TGTGCCAGCAGCTTAGGGCCCGGACAGGGAGGTACCGGGGAGCTGTTTTTT
TRBJ1-1,.,TRBV7-8,.,CATRGEGGFFTEAFF,TGTGCCACTAGGGGAGAGGGAGGCTTTTTCACTGAAGCTTTCTTT
TRBJ1-2,once,TRBV3-1/TRBV3-2,TRBD1,CASSFLDRDYGYTF,TGTGCCAGCAGCTTTTTGGACAGGGATTATGGCTACACCTTC
TRBJ1-3,.,TRBV7-9,TRBD1,CASSPRQGQVFGNTIYF,TGTGCCAGCAGCCCCCGCCAAGGACAGGTCTTCGGAAACACCATATATTTT
TRBJ1-1,.,TRBV11-1,.,CASRIWETTNTEAFF,TGTGCCAGCAGGATCTGGGAGACTACGAACACTGAAGCTTTCTTT
TRBJ1-5,.,TRBV6-2/TRBV6-3,TRBD1,CASSYLGQSNQPQHF,TGTGCCAGCAGTTACCTGGGACAGTCCAATCAGCCCCAGCATTTT
TRBJ1-4,.,TRBV27,.,CASSPSAGGEKLFF,TGTGCCAGCAGTCCTTCGGCAGGTGGGGAAAAACTGTTTTTT